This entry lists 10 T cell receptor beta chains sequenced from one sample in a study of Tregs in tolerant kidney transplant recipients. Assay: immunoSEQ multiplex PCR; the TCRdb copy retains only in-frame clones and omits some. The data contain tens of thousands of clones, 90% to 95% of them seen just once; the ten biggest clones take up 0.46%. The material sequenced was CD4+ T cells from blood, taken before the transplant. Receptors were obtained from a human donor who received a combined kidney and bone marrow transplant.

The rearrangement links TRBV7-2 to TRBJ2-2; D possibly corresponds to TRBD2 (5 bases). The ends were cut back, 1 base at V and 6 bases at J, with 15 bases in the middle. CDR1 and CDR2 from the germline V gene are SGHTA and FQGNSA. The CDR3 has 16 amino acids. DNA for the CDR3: TGTGCCAGCAGCTTAGAAGGCGGGCCAGGCGCCGGGGAGCTGTTTTTT. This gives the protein CASSLEGGPGAGELFF.

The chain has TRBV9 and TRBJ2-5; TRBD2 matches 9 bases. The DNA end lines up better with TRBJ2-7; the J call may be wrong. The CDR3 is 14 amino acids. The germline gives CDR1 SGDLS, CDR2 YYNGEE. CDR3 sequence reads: CASSVGLASYEQYF. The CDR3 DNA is TGTGCCAGCAGCGTTGGACTAGCGAGCTACGAGCAGTACTTC.

CDR3 loop: CASSFSIAGGADTQYF. The CDR3 nucleotides are TGTGCCAGCAGCTTTAGTATAGCGGGGGGTGCAGATACGCAGTATTTT. The genes are TRBV7-9 and TRBJ2-3, with 10 bases fitting TRBD2. V was pared by 3 bases and J by 4 bases, with 7 bases of the junction left unmatched. The CDR3 length is 16 residues. The germline V gene has CDR1 SEHNR and CDR2 FQNEAQ (reference sequence).

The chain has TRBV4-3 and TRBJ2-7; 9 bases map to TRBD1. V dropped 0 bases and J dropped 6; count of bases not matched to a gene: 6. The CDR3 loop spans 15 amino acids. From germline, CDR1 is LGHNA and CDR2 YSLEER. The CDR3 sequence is CASSQDRQGDSEQYF. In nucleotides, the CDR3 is TGCGCCAGCAGCCAAGACAGACAGGGGGATAGCGAGCAGTACTTC.

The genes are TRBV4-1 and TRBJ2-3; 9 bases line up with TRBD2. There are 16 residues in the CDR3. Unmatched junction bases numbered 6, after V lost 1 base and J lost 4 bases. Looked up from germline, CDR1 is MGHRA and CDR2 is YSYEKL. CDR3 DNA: TGCGCCAGCAGCCAAGTCACTAGCGGGCTGGCAGATACGCAGTATTTT. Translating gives CASSQVTSGLADTQYF.

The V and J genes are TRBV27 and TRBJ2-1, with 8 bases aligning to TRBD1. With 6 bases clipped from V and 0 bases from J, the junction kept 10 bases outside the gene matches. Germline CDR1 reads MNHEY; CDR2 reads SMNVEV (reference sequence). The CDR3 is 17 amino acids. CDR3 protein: CASRRYATGGSYNEQFF. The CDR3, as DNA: TGTGCCAGCAGGCGTTACGCCACAGGGGGCTCCTACAATGAGCAGTTCTTC.

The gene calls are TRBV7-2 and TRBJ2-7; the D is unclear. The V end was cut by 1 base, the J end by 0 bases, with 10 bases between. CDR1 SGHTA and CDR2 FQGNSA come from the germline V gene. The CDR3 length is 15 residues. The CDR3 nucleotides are TGTGCCAGCAGCTTAGAGAGCCTCTACTCCTACGAGCAGTACTTC. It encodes CASSLESLYSYEQYF.

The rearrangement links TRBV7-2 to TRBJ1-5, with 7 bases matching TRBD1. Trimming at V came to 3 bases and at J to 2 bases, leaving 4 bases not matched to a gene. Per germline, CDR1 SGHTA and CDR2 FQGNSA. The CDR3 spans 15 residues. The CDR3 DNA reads TGTGCCAGCAGCTTGAAGGGGGCGGGCAATCAGCCCCAGCATTTT. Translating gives CASSLKGAGNQPQHF.

The DNA for the CDR3 is TGTGCCAGCAGCCCCTCGCGGGTGACAGGGAATGGCTACACCTTC. It yields the protein CASSPSRVTGNGYTF. The chain employs TRBV7-9 and TRBJ1-2, with 7 bases fitting TRBD1. V was pared by 5 bases and J by 6 bases, with 12 bases of the junction left unmatched. In germline, CDR1 is SEHNR, CDR2 FQNEAQ (reference sequence). This CDR3 has 15 residues.

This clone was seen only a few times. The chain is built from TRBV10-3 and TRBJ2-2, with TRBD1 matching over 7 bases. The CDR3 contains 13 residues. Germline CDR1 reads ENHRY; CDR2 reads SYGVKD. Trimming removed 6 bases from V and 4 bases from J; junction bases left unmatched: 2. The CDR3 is CAIRGQFTGELFF. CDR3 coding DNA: TGTGCCATCAGGGGACAGTTCACCGGGGAGCTGTTTTTT.